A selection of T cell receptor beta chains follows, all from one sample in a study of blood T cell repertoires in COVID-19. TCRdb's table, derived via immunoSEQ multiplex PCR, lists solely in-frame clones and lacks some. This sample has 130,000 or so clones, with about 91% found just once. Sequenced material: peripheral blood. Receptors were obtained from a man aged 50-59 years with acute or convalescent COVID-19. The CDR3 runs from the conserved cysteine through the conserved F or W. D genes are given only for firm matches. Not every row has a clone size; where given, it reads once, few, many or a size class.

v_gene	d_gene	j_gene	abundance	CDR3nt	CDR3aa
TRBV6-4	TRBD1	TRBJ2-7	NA	TGTGCCAGCAGTTTCCAGGACAGGGTTAGGGACCCCTACTACGAGCAGTACTTC	CASSFQDRVRDPYYEQYF
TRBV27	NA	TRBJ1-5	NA	TGTGCCAGCAGTCCCCGGGGTGGAGATAGCAATCAGCCCCAGCATTTT	CASSPRGGDSNQPQHF
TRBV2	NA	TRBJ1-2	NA	TGTGCCAGCAGTACCCGAGAGGGAATGGGCTACACCTTC	CASSTREGMGYTF
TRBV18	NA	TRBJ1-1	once	TGTGCCAGCTCACCTGGAGTGGACACTGAAGCTTTCTTT	CASSPGVDTEAFF
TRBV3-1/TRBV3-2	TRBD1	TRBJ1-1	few	TGTGCCAGCAGCCGCCGGGACAGGGGCACTGAAGCTTTCTTT	CASSRRDRGTEAFF
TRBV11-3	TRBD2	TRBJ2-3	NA	TGTGCCAGCAGCCCGCTAGCGGGGTCGCTGTCTACGCAGTATTTT	CASSPLAGSLSTQYF
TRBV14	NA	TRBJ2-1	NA	TGTGCCAGCAGCCAAGAGAGATCGGGTCGGCAGTTCTTC	CASSQERSGRQFF
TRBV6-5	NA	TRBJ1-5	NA	TGTGCCAGCAGTTACTCGGCTGGCCAAGGAGGGCAGCCCCAGCATTTT	CASSYSAGQGGQPQHF
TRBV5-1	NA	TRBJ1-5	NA	TGCGCCAGCAGCTTGCTGGGAGATCAGCCCCAGCATTTT	CASSLLGDQPQHF
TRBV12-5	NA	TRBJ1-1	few	TGTGCTAGTGTCGCCGACTGGAACACTGAAGCTTTCTTT	CASVADWNTEAFF
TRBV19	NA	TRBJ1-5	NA	TGTGCCAGTAGTATCCAGACTACCCCGCAGCCCCAGCATTTT	CASSIQTTPQPQHF
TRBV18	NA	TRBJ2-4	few	TGTGCCAGCTCACCGCCAGGGCTAGCCAAAAACATTCAGTACTTC	CASSPPGLAKNIQYF
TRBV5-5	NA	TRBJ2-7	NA	TGTGCCAGCAGCTGGGCAGGGCCAAGCTCCTACGAGCAGTACTTC	CASSWAGPSSYEQYF
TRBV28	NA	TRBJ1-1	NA	TGTGCCAGCAGTCCCCCTCGAGGAACGAACACTGAAGCTTTCTTT	CASSPPRGTNTEAFF
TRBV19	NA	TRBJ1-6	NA	TGTGCCAGTAGTTTCGCGTCGCGTAGCCAGTATGCCACCCTCCACTTT	CASSFASRSQYATLHF
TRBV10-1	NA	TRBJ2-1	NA	TGCGCCAGCACTCCCGTACTGGGGCATGAGCAGTTCTTC	CASTPVLGHEQFF
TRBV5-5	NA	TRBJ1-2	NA	TGTGCCAGCAGCTTGGCCGGGGGCTATGGCTACACCTTC	CASSLAGGYGYTF
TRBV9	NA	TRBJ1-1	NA	TGTGCCAGCAGCGTAGGGCTAACCCCCCGGGCTGAAGCTTTCTTT	CASSVGLTPRAEAFF
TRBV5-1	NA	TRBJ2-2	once	TGCGCCAGCAGCTCCGGACTTTACACCGGGGAGCTGTTTTTT	CASSSGLYTGELFF
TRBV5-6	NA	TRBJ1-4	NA	TGTGCCAGCAGCTTGGGGACAGAGAGGGACGGGTTTTTT	CASSLGTERDGFF
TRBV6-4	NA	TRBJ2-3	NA	TGTGCCAGCAGTGACAAGGGGTGGATTCCTAGCACAGATACGCAGTATTTT	CASSDKGWIPSTDTQYF
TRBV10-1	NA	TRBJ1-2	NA	TGCGCCAGCAGTAACACAGACAAAGGCTACACCTTC	CASSNTDKGYTF
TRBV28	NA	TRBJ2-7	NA	TGTGCCACAGCGGAGGTCGGGGGTCGAAACGAGCAGTACTTC	CATAEVGGRNEQYF